This T cell receptor beta chain was recovered during a study of T cell repertoires in cytomegalovirus infection. CDR1 and CDR2 (germline): SGHVS, FNYEAQ. CDR3 length equals 15 residues. Trimming took off 8 bases at V and 0 bases at J, with 16 bases between the two ends. TCRdb passed the reads through MiXCR, listing each CDR3 protein once. The data hold approximately 250,000 distinct CDR3 sequences, with about 23% observed a single time. The receptor was derived from a human donor in good health (CMV status not recorded). Some clones in this sample may be carry-over from other donors' samples. V usage is TRBV7-6 and J usage is TRBJ1-1; D call uncertain. The sequenced sample was CD8+ T cells from PBMCs. The CDR3 bases are TGTGCCAGCCTTCTTGGGCCACTAATGAACACTGAAGCTTTCTTT. It is translated as CASLLGPLMNTEAFF.